This T cell receptor (beta chain) is from a study of blood T cell repertoires in COVID-19. On the study more broadly: Spain, Italy and the United States supplied samples that represented acute and convalescent COVID-19. Sources were T cells, B-cell-depleted T cells, or PBMCs; the material itself was cDNA or gDNA.

V was pared by 3 bases and J by 7 bases, with 9 bases between. CDR3 length: 12 amino acids. Under the authors' procedure: Reference gene primer amplification yielded estimated nucleated cell counts. TCRdb's copy holds only in-frame clones and misses some; the assay was immunoSEQ multiplex PCR. That table supplies the V and J calls and clone size; D and trimming were determined from the DNA. The data hold some 160,000 clones, with 80% to 85% observed a single time. Sequenced sample: peripheral blood. V gene TRBV12-3 or TRBV12-4 combines with J gene TRBJ2-5; D is ambiguous. The clonotype comes from a man between 65 and 79 years old with active or convalescent COVID-19. CDR3 sequence: CASSLPFRTQYF. The CDR3 nucleotides are TGTGCCAGCAGTTTGCCCTTCAGGACCCAGTACTTC.